These 14 T cell receptor beta chains originate from one sample sequenced in a study of graft-versus-host responses after intestinal transplantation (dated by TCRdb to the early 2020s). The antigens of these receptors remain unknown. Sample time point, as interpreted from the label and publication: cells obtained before transplantation from donor or recipient. Library creation used the immunoSEQ multiplex PCR assay. TCRdb's version of the immuneACCESS table is confined to in-frame rearrangements and falls short of the full clone set. An unresolved V gene accounts for under half of the shortfall where checked; the remainder is of unknown origin. This sample comprises some 87,000 clones, approximately 92% of them detected only once. 1.1% of the sample rests with the top ten. The sequencing here drew on unstimulated CD8+ T cells sorted from spleen or lymph node cells, taken before transplant. The receptors were gathered from a human donor who was the organ donor for an intestinal transplant.

The chain employs TRBV27 and TRBJ2-1, with D perhaps TRBD1 (5 bases). This CDR3 has 14 amino acids. Looked up from germline, CDR1 is MNHEY and CDR2 is SMNVEV (reference sequence). V lost 2 bases and J 2 bases, leaving 7 bases between the germline ends. This CDR3 is CASSLQGPYNEQFF. The CDR3 DNA follows: TGTGCCAGCAGTTTACAGGGCCCCTACAATGAGCAGTTCTTC.

The count of this clone is one. This chain joins TRBV5-6 and TRBJ1-2; 9 bases line up with TRBD1. V dropped 3 bases and J dropped 3; count of bases not matched to a gene: 9. This CDR3 has 16 residues. Looked up from germline, CDR1 is SGHDT and CDR2 is YYEEEE. CDR3 amino acids: CASSSAGTGPYYGYTF. CDR3 nucleotide sequence: TGTGCCAGCAGCTCAGCGGGGACAGGGCCGTACTATGGCTACACCTTC.

The rearrangement joins TRBV11-2 to TRBJ1-4; D perhaps matches TRBD1 (5 bases). This CDR3 has 16 amino acids. Germline V gene lookup returns CDR1 SGHAT and CDR2 FQNNGV. V gave up 5 bases and J gave up 5 bases, with 18 bases separating them. CDR3 coding DNA: TGTGCCAGCAGCCCCTACCCGACAGCGCCGAATGAAAAACTGTTTTTT. As protein: CASSPYPTAPNEKLFF.

The chain recombines TRBV6-5 with TRBJ2-1, with D possibly being TRBD2 (5 bases). This CDR3 is 13 amino acids long. Germline V gene sequence: CDR1 MNHEY, CDR2 SVGAGI. The V end was cut by 8 bases, the J end by 6 bases, with 14 bases between. The CDR3 spells CASGEPRSNEQFF. CDR3 DNA: TGTGCCAGCGGGGAGCCCCGAAGCAATGAGCAGTTCTTC.

This chain links TRBV5-1 with TRBJ1-1; D unresolved. The CDR3 spans 12 residues. CDR1 and CDR2 from the germline V gene are SGHRS and YFSETQ. V lost 4 bases and J 5 bases, leaving 9 bases between the germline ends. The DNA for the CDR3 is TGCGCCAGCAGCCATACCGGGACTGAAGCTTTCTTT. It yields the protein CASSHTGTEAFF.

The J gene is TRBJ2-1, the V gene TRBV6-1; D might be TRBD1 (5 bases). V was clipped by 1 base and J by 7 bases, with 5 bases between them. The CDR3 contains 12 residues. The V gene's germline CDR1 is MNHNS and CDR2 SASEGT. The CDR3 is CASSEEGNEQFF. The CDR3 nucleotides are TGTGCCAGCAGTGAAGAGGGGAATGAGCAGTTCTTC.

The rearrangement joins TRBV2 to TRBJ1-2, with D unclear. The CDR3 consists of 10 residues. Trimming left V 8 bases short and J 9 bases short, with 10 bases between. In germline, CDR1 is SNHLY, CDR2 FYNNEI. CDR3: CASGPWSYTF. The CDR3 nucleotides are TGTGCCAGCGGGCCTTGGAGCTACACCTTC.

The sample holds a few counts of this clone. The chain links TRBV13 to TRBJ2-7, with D perhaps TRBD1 (5 bases). This CDR3 spans 12 amino acids. The germline V gene has CDR1 PRHDT and CDR2 FYEKMQ (reference sequence). V was cut by 4 bases and J by 7 bases, with 11 bases left in between. The CDR3 reads CASSWGPGEQYF. The CDR3, as DNA: TGTGCCAGCAGCTGGGGCCCCGGGGAGCAGTACTTC. Using reference TRBV13 and TRBJ2-7 for the parts outside the CDR3, the full variable domain is AAGVIQSPRHLIKEKRETATLKCYPIPRHDTVYWYQQGPGQDPQFLISFYEKMQSDKGSIPDRFSAQQFSDYHSELNMSSLELGDSALYFCASSWGPGEQYFGPGTRLTVT.

This clone showed up just once. The DNA for the CDR3 is TGTGCCAGCAGTATGACTAGCGGGGGAGGGGATGAGCAGTTCTTC. It translates to CASSMTSGGGDEQFF. The chain links TRBV6-5 to TRBJ2-1, with 12 nucleotides matching TRBD2. Trimming cost V 5 bases and J 8 bases; bases outside gene matches: 7. The CDR3 is 15 amino acids. Germline V gene sequence: CDR1 MNHEY, CDR2 SVGAGI.

V is TRBV11-2 and J is TRBJ2-7; D perhaps matches TRBD1 (6 bases). Germline assignment: CDR1 SGHAT and CDR2 FQNNGV. V was clipped by 2 bases and J by 7 bases, with 18 bases between them. This CDR3 has 15 residues. The CDR3 DNA sequence: TGTGCCAGCAGCTTACTCCCTACGGGGACAAGGGAGCAGTACTTC. Translated: CASSLLPTGTREQYF.

The V call is TRBV7-9, the J call TRBJ2-1, with TRBD2 matching 14 bases. Germline loops: CDR1 SEHNR, CDR2 FQNEAQ (reference sequence). CDR3 length equals 17 residues. V was pared by 5 bases and J by 4 bases, with 7 bases of the junction left unmatched. The CDR3: CASSPTSGRAFYNEQFF. CDR3 nucleotides: TGTGCCAGCAGCCCGACTAGCGGGAGGGCCTTTTACAATGAGCAGTTCTTC. Supplemented by reference TRBV7-9 and TRBJ2-1, the full variable domain reads DTGVSQNPRHKITKRGQNVTFRCDPISEHNRLYWYRQTLGQGPEFLTYFQNEAQLEKSRLLSDRFSAERPKGSFSTLEIQRTEQGDSAMYLCASSPTSGRAFYNEQFFGPGTRLTVL.

This chain connects TRBV5-4 to TRBJ1-2; 7 bases are a match to TRBD1. The CDR3 has 15 amino acids. Per germline, CDR1 SGHNT and CDR2 YYREEE (reference sequence). J was trimmed by 4 bases and V by 0 bases; bases with no gene match: 6. The CDR3 region is CASSLGDRYIYGYTF. CDR3 DNA: TGTGCCAGCAGCTTGGGGGACAGATACATCTATGGCTACACCTTC.

V is TRBV7-9 and J is TRBJ2-2, with D uncertain. Between the trimmed V and J ends, which lost 7 bases and 3 bases, there was a span of 3 bases. The germline gives CDR1 SEHNR, CDR2 FQNEAQ (reference sequence). The CDR3 covers 11 residues. CDR3 residues: CASTYTGELFF. CDR3 bases: TGTGCCAGCACCTACACCGGGGAGCTGTTTTTT.

The CDR3 region has the DNA TGTGCCAGCAGCAAAGTCGACGGGGGTGGAGGAAACACCATATATTTT. Its translation is CASSKVDGGGGNTIYF. The gene calls are TRBV21-1 and TRBJ1-3. TRBV21-1 is termed a pseudogene. The CDR3 covers 16 residues.